These T cell receptor beta chains were read from a single sample in a study of tumor and adjacent non-tumor tissue in lung cancer. A single record per CDR3 protein comes from TCRdb applying MiXCR to the multiplex PCR reads. The sample records over 85,000 distinct CDR3 sequences, approximately 87% being singletons. Sequences were obtained from lung tumor tissue. Source of these receptors: a man aged 65 to 79 with non-small cell lung cancer. Both conserved end residues are part of each CDR3. D genes are given only for firm matches. Size tells how often a clone was seen (once, few, many) or the class of an expanded clone, and some rows leave it out.

j_call d_call clone_size v_call cdr3_aa cdr3_nt
TRBJ2-2 - - TRBV6-1 CTSSLGGAYTGELYF TGTACCAGCAGCTTAGGGGGGGCGTACACCGGGGAGCTGTATTTT
TRBJ1-1 - - TRBV5-6 CTSSLLGIGMNTEAFF TGTACCAGCAGCTTGTTAGGGATAGGGATGAACACTGAAGCTTTCTTT
TRBJ2-4 - many TRBV6-2/TRBV6-3 CASSGSGKNIQYF TGTGCCAGCAGTGGGAGCGGCAAAAACATTCAGTACTTC
TRBJ1-1 - - TRBV6-5 CVSSRGLNTEAIF TGTGTCAGCAGTAGGGGATTGAATACTGAAGCTATCTTT
TRBJ2-3 TRBD2 - TRBV10-2 CASSAAGGFTDMQYF TGCGCCAGCAGTGCAGCGGGAGGGTTCACAGATATGCAGTATTTT
TRBJ2-4 - - TRBV29-1 CSFAELVKNIQYF TGCAGCTTTGCTGAACTGGTTAAAAACATTCAGTACTTC
TRBJ1-1 - - TRBV11-2 CVSNLGTSVKPFF TGTGTCAGCAACTTAGGGACATCTGTTAAACCTTTCTTT
TRBJ2-7 - - TRBV29-1 CSVLYSFGGSYKQYF TGCAGCGTGTTGTATTCTTTTGGGGGCTCTTACAAGCAGTACTTC
TRBJ2-1 - - TRBV2 CVSCGDYVSNEQFF TGTGTCAGCTGTGGCGATTATGTCTCCAATGAGCAGTTCTTC
TRBJ2-7 - - TRBV12-3/TRBV12-4 CASSLGGTYGQYF TGTGCCAGCAGTTTGGGCGGCACCTACGGGCAGTACTTC
TRBJ2-2 - - TRBV11-2 CAISLVGIGVAGELFF TGTGCCATTAGCTTAGTGGGCATAGGGGTTGCCGGGGAGCTGTTTTTT
TRBJ2-3 - - TRBV29-1 CSVEEVVGNTQYF TGCAGCGTTGAAGAAGTAGTAGGAAATACGCAGTATTTT
TRBJ1-1 - - TRBV11-3 CASSFKIGWMNTEVFF TGTGCCAGCAGCTTCAAGATAGGGTGGATGAACACTGAAGTTTTCTTT
TRBJ1-5 - - TRBV12-3/TRBV12-4 CASTFKAFGGKRPQHF TGTGCCAGCACTTTTAAGGCCTTTGGGGGCAAACGGCCCCAGCATTTT
TRBJ1-4 - - TRBV5-1 CASSLEARRNGKLFF TGCGCCAGCAGCTTGGAGGCGCGCCGTAATGGAAAACTGTTTTTT
TRBJ2-1 - once TRBV5-4 CATSMLGYYSEQFF TGTGCCACCAGCATGTTGGGCTACTACAGTGAGCAGTTCTTC
TRBJ1-2 - once TRBV10-3 CATSELGSFMSYTF TGTGCCACCAGTGAATTAGGGTCTTTTATGAGCTACACCTTC
TRBJ1-1 - - TRBV12-3/TRBV12-4 CASSQSGGRKAFF TGCGCCAGCAGCCAATCGGGAGGGAGGAAAGCTTTCTTT
TRBJ1-6 - - TRBV5-1 CAISTQGQHNSPLHF TGCGCCATCAGCACCCAGGGGCAACATAATTCACCCCTCCACTTC
TRBJ2-2 TRBD1 - TRBV19 CASSMTGETGELLF TGTGCCAGTAGTATGACAGGGGAGACCGGGGAGCTGCTTTTT
TRBJ2-7 - - TRBV29-1 CSAWRTNPEQYF TGCAGCGCCTGGAGGACAAACCCCGAACAGTACTTC
TRBJ2-6 - - TRBV11-2 CANSLGLTNSGANVLSF TGTGCCAACAGCTTGGGGTTAACTAACTCTGGGGCCAACGTCCTGAGTTTC
TRBJ2-1 TRBD2 many TRBV6-2/TRBV6-3 CASSYGIGLALSYNEQFF TGTGCCAGCAGTTACGGCATAGGACTAGCGTTATCCTACAATGAGCAGTTCTTC
TRBJ2-1 - - TRBV6-6 CATSPLGSASYNELFF TGTGCCACCAGCCCACTGGGTTCGGCCTCCTACAATGAGCTGTTCTTC
TRBJ2-1 - - TRBV5-5 CASSLAFGARSYNEQLF TGTGCCAGCAGTTTGGCCTTCGGGGCTAGGTCCTACAATGAGCAGCTCTTC
TRBJ2-2 - - TRBV11-2 CASSLEPDTGVLFF TGTGCCAGCAGCTTAGAGCCCGACACCGGGGTGCTGTTTTTT
TRBJ2-3 - once TRBV6-5 CANRRDGTNTQYF TGTGCCAACAGAAGGGACGGTACAAATACGCAGTATTTT
TRBJ2-7 TRBD2 - TRBV10-2 CSSRTGLVEHYF TGCTCCAGCAGGACGGGACTAGTGGAGCACTACTTC
TRBJ2-1 TRBD2 - TRBV12-3/TRBV12-4 CASRTSGTFYNEQYF TGTGCCAGCAGGACTAGCGGGACGTTCTACAATGAGCAATACTTC
TRBJ2-6 - - TRBV6-6 CASSRYTMSSGANFPSF TGTGCCAGCAGTCGTTATACGATGAGCTCTGGGGCCAACTTCCCGTCTTTC
TRBJ1-2 TRBD1 many TRBV5-6 CASSLVVGVGQDYGYTF TGTGCCAGCAGCTTGGTGGTTGGTGTCGGACAGGACTATGGCTACACCTTC
TRBJ1-5 - - TRBV28 CASRFRLVSSNQPQHF TGTGCCAGCAGATTCCGATTAGTATCGAGCAATCAGCCCCAGCATTTT
TRBJ2-1 TRBD2 once TRBV4-1 CASSHPGLAWGLGKNKQFF TGCGCCAGCAGCCATCCGGGACTAGCGTGGGGGCTAGGTAAAAATAAGCAGTTCTTC
TRBJ2-3 TRBD1 - TRBV6-6 CTSSYDPDRGCTDAQYF TGTACCAGCAGTTACGATCCAGACAGGGGGTGCACAGATGCGCAGTATTTT
TRBJ2-2 - - TRBV10-3 CAISEDDRRNTGELFF TGTGCCATCAGTGAGGATGACAGAAGGAACACCGGGGAGCTGTTTTTT
TRBJ1-1 TRBD1 - TRBV6-5 CASSGTGNTETFF TGTGCCAGCAGTGGGACAGGGAACACTGAAACTTTCTTC
TRBJ1-1 - - TRBV6-2/TRBV6-3 CTSSTPPTGTEVFF TGTACAAGCAGCACCCCCCCCACGGGCACTGAAGTTTTCTTT
TRBJ1-4 - - TRBV12-3/TRBV12-4 CLSSTREKLFF TGTCTCAGCAGTACACGGGAAAAACTGTTTTTT
TRBJ1-3 - - TRBV29-1 CSVEMVRAGNTIYF TGCAGCGTTGAAATGGTTCGCGCTGGAAACACCATATATTTT
TRBJ2-3 - - TRBV11-2 CVSSLGPGGADTRYF TGTGTCAGCAGTTTAGGGCCCGGCGGGGCAGATACGCGGTATTTT
TRBJ1-6 - - TRBV4-1 CASSQAVISSYNSHPHF TGCGCCAGCAGCCAGGCCGTCATTAGCTCCTATAATTCACACCCCCACTTT
TRBJ2-5 - - TRBV11-2 CASSFGSGGLMGETQYF TGTGCCAGCAGCTTCGGATCCGGGGGGCTTATGGGAGAGACCCAGTACTTC
TRBJ2-5 TRBD1 - TRBV5-1 CASSWRTGQLHETRYF TGCGCCAGCAGCTGGCGAACGGGACAGCTACACGAGACCCGGTACTTC
TRBJ1-6 - - TRBV11-2 CDSSSQSSYNSPIHF TGTGACAGCAGTTCCCAAAGTTCCTATAATTCACCCATCCACTTT
TRBJ1-3 - - TRBV28 CVSRSVGNTIYF TGTGTCAGCAGATCAGTGGGAAACACTATATATTTT
TRBJ1-1 - - TRBV29-1 CSVEDRQGVTEASF TGCAGCGTTGAAGATCGGCAAGGGGTCACTGAAGCCTCCTTT
TRBJ1-2 TRBD1 - TRBV28 CGSTLTGTDWNYGYTF TGTGGCAGCACCCTCACAGGGACAGACTGGAATTATGGCTACACCTTC
TRBJ2-6 - - TRBV5-1 CASRDSSGTNVLSF TGCGCCAGCAGGGACAGCTCTGGGACTAATGTCCTGTCTTTC
TRBJ1-2 - once TRBV29-1 CSVSGTGADGYTF TGCAGCGTTTCCGGAACGGGGGCAGATGGCTACACCTTC
TRBJ2-5 TRBD2 few TRBV25-1 CASSESLGGTHYF TGTGCCAGCAGTGAATCTCTGGGAGGGACCCATTACTTC
TRBJ2-1 TRBD2 - TRBV19 CAINSRLAGLNEQFF TGTGCCATTAATAGTAGGCTAGCGGGCCTCAATGAGCAGTTCTTC
TRBJ2-5 TRBD1 once TRBV4-1 CTSSRNPGQAKETQCF TGCACCAGCAGCCGAAACCCGGGACAGGCTAAAGAGACCCAGTGCTTC
TRBJ1-2 - - TRBV14 CASSIRETPGDGYTF TGTGCGAGCAGCATCCGAGAGACCCCAGGAGATGGCTACACCTTC
TRBJ1-6 - - TRBV4-1 CVSSQGMTASSYNSPLHF TGCGTCAGTAGCCAAGGGATGACAGCAAGCTCCTATAATTCACCCCTTCACTTT
TRBJ2-7 - - TRBV6-6 CARSYAWGGEQYF TGTGCCAGAAGTTACGCCTGGGGAGGCGAGCAGTATTTC